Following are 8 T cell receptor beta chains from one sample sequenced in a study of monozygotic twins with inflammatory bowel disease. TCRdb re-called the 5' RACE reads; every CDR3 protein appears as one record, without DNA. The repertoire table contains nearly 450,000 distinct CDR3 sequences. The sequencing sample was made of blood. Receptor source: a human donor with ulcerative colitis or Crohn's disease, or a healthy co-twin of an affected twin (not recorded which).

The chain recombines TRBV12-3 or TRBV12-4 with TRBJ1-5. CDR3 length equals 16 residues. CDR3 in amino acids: CASSLGDWRDEQPQHF.

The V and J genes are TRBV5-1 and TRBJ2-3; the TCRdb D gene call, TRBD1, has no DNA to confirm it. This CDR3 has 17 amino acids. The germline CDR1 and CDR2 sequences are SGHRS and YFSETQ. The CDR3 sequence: CASSLKLRDRGPDTQYF.

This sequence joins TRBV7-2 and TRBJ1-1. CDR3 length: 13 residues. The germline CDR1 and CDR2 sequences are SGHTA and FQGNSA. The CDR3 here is CASSLAAGTEAFF.

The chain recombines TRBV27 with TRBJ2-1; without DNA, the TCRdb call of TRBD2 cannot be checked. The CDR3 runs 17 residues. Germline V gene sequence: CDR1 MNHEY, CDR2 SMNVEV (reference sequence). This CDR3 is CASSSSWASEGTNEQFF.

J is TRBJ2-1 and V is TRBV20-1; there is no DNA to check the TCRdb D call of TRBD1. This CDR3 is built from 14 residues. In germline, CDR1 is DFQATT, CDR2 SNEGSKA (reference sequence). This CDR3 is CSALNTGKGNEQFF.

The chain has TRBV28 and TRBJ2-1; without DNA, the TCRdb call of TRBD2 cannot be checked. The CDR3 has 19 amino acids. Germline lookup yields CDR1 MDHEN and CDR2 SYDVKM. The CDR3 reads CASSFKPGLAGFIYNEQFF.

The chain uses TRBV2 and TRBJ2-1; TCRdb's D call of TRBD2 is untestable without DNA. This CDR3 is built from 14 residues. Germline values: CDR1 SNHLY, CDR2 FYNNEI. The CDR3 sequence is CASSVRLGDNEQFF. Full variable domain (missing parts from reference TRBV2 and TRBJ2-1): EPEVTQTPSHQVTQMGQEVILRCVPISNHLYFYWYRQILGQKVEFLVSFYNNEISEKSEIFDDQFSVERPDGSNFTLKIRSTKLEDSAMYFCASSVRLGDNEQFFGPGTRLTVL.

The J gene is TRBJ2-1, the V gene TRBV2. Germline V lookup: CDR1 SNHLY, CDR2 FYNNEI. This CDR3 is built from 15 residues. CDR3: CASSADRSSYNEQFF. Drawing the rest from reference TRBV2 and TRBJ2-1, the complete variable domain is EPEVTQTPSHQVTQMGQEVILRCVPISNHLYFYWYRQILGQKVEFLVSFYNNEISEKSEIFDDQFSVERPDGSNFTLKIRSTKLEDSAMYFCASSADRSSYNEQFFGPGTRLTVL.